A selection of T cell receptor beta chains follows, all from one sample in a study of OX40 agonist ivuxolimab in advanced cancers. Clones were read by immunoSEQ multiplex PCR, and TCRdb kept only the in-frame ones, dropping some. The table includes some 95,000 clones, under 95% detected once. This sample comprised CD4+ or CD8+ T cells sorted from blood, obtained in a trial of the OX40 agonist ivuxolimab. Source of these receptors: an adult with an advanced solid tumor such as melanoma, head and neck, liver or kidney cancer. CDR3s include the opening cysteine and the closing phenylalanine or tryptophan. D genes are given only for firm matches. Size values are once, few and many counts, or a class for expanded clones, and some rows have none.

v_call: TRBV2
d_call: TRBD2
j_call: TRBJ2-7
clone_size: NA
cdr3_aa: CASRGGGASPYEQYF
cdr3_nt: TGTGCCAGCCGTGGCGGGGGGGCTTCCCCCTACGAGCAGTACTTC

v_call: TRBV5-1
d_call: NA
j_call: TRBJ2-2
clone_size: NA
cdr3_aa: CASRQTPVSGELFF
cdr3_nt: TGCGCCAGCAGGCAGACCCCAGTAAGCGGGGAGCTGTTTTTT

v_call: TRBV5-1
d_call: NA
j_call: TRBJ1-1
clone_size: NA
cdr3_aa: CASSPGNTEAFF
cdr3_nt: TGCGCCAGCAGCCCTGGTAACACTGAAGCTTTCTTT

v_call: TRBV1
d_call: NA
j_call: TRBJ2-7
clone_size: once
cdr3_aa: CTSSQDLGGDYEQYF
cdr3_nt: TGCACCAGCAGCCAAGATTTGGGGGGGGACTACGAGCAGTACTTC

v_call: TRBV7-2
d_call: NA
j_call: TRBJ1-3
clone_size: NA
cdr3_aa: CASTGGYRNTIYF
cdr3_nt: TGTGCCAGCACCGGGGGCTACCGGAACACCATATATTTT

v_call: TRBV10-3
d_call: NA
j_call: TRBJ1-4
clone_size: NA
cdr3_aa: CAISDSTGKTNEKLFF
cdr3_nt: TGTGCCATCAGTGATTCAACAGGGAAAACTAATGAAAAACTGTTTTTT

v_call: TRBV6-5
d_call: TRBD1
j_call: TRBJ2-7
clone_size: NA
cdr3_aa: CASSSTGARRSYEQYF
cdr3_nt: TGTGCCAGCAGTTCGACAGGGGCTAGGAGGTCCTACGAGCAGTACTTC

v_call: TRBV19
d_call: NA
j_call: TRBJ1-4
clone_size: NA
cdr3_aa: CASTFLGGVKLFF
cdr3_nt: TGTGCCAGTACCTTCCTGGGGGGGGTGAAACTGTTTTTT

v_call: TRBV14
d_call: TRBD2
j_call: TRBJ2-3
clone_size: NA
cdr3_aa: CASSQETGLGTDTQYF
cdr3_nt: TGTGCCAGCAGCCAAGAAACAGGACTAGGGACAGATACGCAGTATTTT

v_call: TRBV30
d_call: NA
j_call: TRBJ1-1
clone_size: NA
cdr3_aa: CAWKVGGAQNTEAFF
cdr3_nt: TGTGCCTGGAAGGTGGGAGGAGCACAGAACACTGAAGCTTTCTTT

v_call: TRBV9
d_call: NA
j_call: TRBJ2-1
clone_size: NA
cdr3_aa: CASGTASYNEQFF
cdr3_nt: TGTGCCAGCGGGACTGCCTCCTACAATGAGCAGTTCTTC

v_call: TRBV19
d_call: NA
j_call: TRBJ1-1
clone_size: NA
cdr3_aa: CATQDSLREAFF
cdr3_nt: TGTGCCACCCAGGACAGCCTGAGGGAAGCTTTCTTT

v_call: TRBV19
d_call: TRBD1
j_call: TRBJ1-3
clone_size: NA
cdr3_aa: CATADRVVSSGNTIYF
cdr3_nt: TGTGCCACCGCGGACAGGGTTGTTTCATCTGGAAACACCATATATTTT

v_call: TRBV5-1
d_call: TRBD2
j_call: TRBJ2-3
clone_size: NA
cdr3_aa: CASSLGLAGSSTDTQYF
cdr3_nt: TGCGCCAGCAGCTTGGGGCTAGCGGGTTCTAGCACAGATACGCAGTATTTT

v_call: TRBV29-1
d_call: NA
j_call: TRBJ2-7
clone_size: NA
cdr3_aa: CSVERGAYEQYF
cdr3_nt: TGCAGCGTTGAAAGGGGTGCCTACGAGCAGTACTTC

v_call: TRBV11-2
d_call: NA
j_call: TRBJ1-1
clone_size: NA
cdr3_aa: CASSFRENTEAFF
cdr3_nt: TGTGCCAGCAGCTTTCGGGAGAACACTGAAGCTTTCTTT

v_call: TRBV18
d_call: NA
j_call: TRBJ2-2
clone_size: NA
cdr3_aa: CASSPRGENTGELFF
cdr3_nt: TGTGCCAGCTCACCACGGGGGGAGAACACCGGGGAGCTGTTTTTT

v_call: TRBV6-1
d_call: NA
j_call: TRBJ1-1
clone_size: NA
cdr3_aa: CASSEQGRGTEAFF
cdr3_nt: TGTGCCAGCAGTGAGCAGGGGAGGGGAACTGAAGCTTTCTTT

v_call: TRBV11-2
d_call: TRBD2
j_call: TRBJ2-3
clone_size: NA
cdr3_aa: CASSHAGGGAADTQYF
cdr3_nt: TGTGCCAGCAGCCACGCAGGCGGGGGGGCGGCAGATACGCAGTATTTT

v_call: TRBV5-4
d_call: NA
j_call: TRBJ2-3
clone_size: NA
cdr3_aa: CASSLGRTGGTDTQYF
cdr3_nt: TGTGCCAGCAGCTTGGGACGGACTGGGGGCACAGATACGCAGTATTTT

v_call: TRBV30
d_call: NA
j_call: TRBJ2-1
clone_size: NA
cdr3_aa: CAWSVPAGVYNEQFF
cdr3_nt: TGTGCCTGGAGTGTACCGGCAGGGGTCTACAATGAGCAGTTCTTC

v_call: TRBV5-1
d_call: NA
j_call: TRBJ1-1
clone_size: NA
cdr3_aa: CASSTDTEAFF
cdr3_nt: TGCGCCAGCAGCACGGACACTGAAGCTTTCTTT

v_call: TRBV11-3
d_call: NA
j_call: TRBJ2-7
clone_size: once
cdr3_aa: CASSLGGISYEQYF
cdr3_nt: TGTGCCAGCAGCTTAGGGGGAATCTCCTACGAGCAGTACTTC

v_call: TRBV9
d_call: NA
j_call: TRBJ2-5
clone_size: NA
cdr3_aa: CASSPGGQGGETQYF
cdr3_nt: TGTGCCAGCAGCCCCGGCGGGCAGGGCGGTGAGACCCAGTACTTC

v_call: TRBV18
d_call: NA
j_call: TRBJ1-1
clone_size: NA
cdr3_aa: CASSPWTNTEAFF
cdr3_nt: TGTGCCAGCTCACCTTGGACGAACACTGAAGCTTTCTTT

v_call: TRBV11-2
d_call: NA
j_call: TRBJ2-6
clone_size: NA
cdr3_aa: CASSLTMGSAGANVLTF
cdr3_nt: TGTGCCAGCAGCTTGACGATGGGGTCCGCTGGGGCCAACGTCCTGACTTTC

v_call: TRBV4-1
d_call: NA
j_call: TRBJ2-7
clone_size: NA
cdr3_aa: CASSPQLGVSSYEQYF
cdr3_nt: TGCGCCAGCAGCCCTCAGTTAGGGGTTTCCTCCTACGAGCAGTACTTC

v_call: TRBV6-5
d_call: NA
j_call: TRBJ1-5
clone_size: NA
cdr3_aa: CASSYRENQPQHF
cdr3_nt: TGTGCCAGCAGTTACCGGGAGAATCAGCCCCAGCATTTT

v_call: TRBV4-2
d_call: NA
j_call: TRBJ2-7
clone_size: NA
cdr3_aa: CASSPNFHEQYF
cdr3_nt: TGTGCCAGCAGTCCTAATTTCCACGAGCAGTACTTC

v_call: TRBV19
d_call: TRBD1
j_call: TRBJ2-5
clone_size: NA
cdr3_aa: CASSIGTGETETQYF
cdr3_nt: TGTGCCAGTAGTATTGGGACAGGAGAAACGGAGACCCAGTACTTC

v_call: TRBV6-1
d_call: NA
j_call: TRBJ2-1
clone_size: NA
cdr3_aa: CASSDNQPGRLVSYNEQFF
cdr3_nt: TGTGCCAGCAGTGACAACCAACCGGGACGGCTGGTATCCTACAATGAGCAGTTCTTC

v_call: TRBV6-1
d_call: NA
j_call: TRBJ2-7
clone_size: NA
cdr3_aa: CASSVSGQYEQYF
cdr3_nt: TGTGCCAGCAGTGTCAGTGGACAGTACGAGCAGTACTTC

v_call: TRBV20-1
d_call: NA
j_call: TRBJ2-7
clone_size: NA
cdr3_aa: CSAKGFYEQYF
cdr3_nt: TGCAGTGCTAAGGGCTTCTACGAGCAGTACTTC

v_call: TRBV7-8
d_call: TRBD1
j_call: TRBJ1-1
clone_size: NA
cdr3_aa: CASSLPTGQGQGMNTEAFF
cdr3_nt: TGTGCCAGCAGCCTACCGACGGGACAGGGTCAGGGAATGAACACTGAAGCTTTCTTT

v_call: TRBV5-1
d_call: TRBD1
j_call: TRBJ2-2
clone_size: NA
cdr3_aa: CASSSPQTLGGINTGELFF
cdr3_nt: TGCGCCAGCAGCTCACCTCAAACCCTAGGGGGCATAAACACCGGGGAGCTGTTTTTT

v_call: TRBV2
d_call: NA
j_call: TRBJ1-2
clone_size: NA
cdr3_aa: CASRGTDHGYTF
cdr3_nt: TGTGCCAGCAGGGGGACTGACCATGGCTACACCTTC

v_call: TRBV4-2
d_call: NA
j_call: TRBJ1-1
clone_size: NA
cdr3_aa: CASSLEYSADTEAFF
cdr3_nt: TGTGCCAGCAGCTTGGAATATTCAGCGGACACTGAAGCTTTCTTT

v_call: TRBV7-2
d_call: NA
j_call: TRBJ2-5
clone_size: once
cdr3_aa: CASSPIDAGTQYF
cdr3_nt: TGTGCCAGCAGCCCTATTGACGCAGGGACCCAGTACTTC

v_call: TRBV11-3
d_call: NA
j_call: TRBJ2-5
clone_size: once
cdr3_aa: CASSSGQSQETQYF
cdr3_nt: TGTGCCAGCAGCTCAGGACAAAGCCAAGAGACCCAGTACTTC

v_call: TRBV29-1
d_call: NA
j_call: TRBJ2-3
clone_size: once
cdr3_aa: CSVDARLSTDTQYF
cdr3_nt: TGCAGCGTTGATGCTCGGCTTAGCACAGATACGCAGTATTTT

v_call: TRBV9
d_call: NA
j_call: TRBJ2-2
clone_size: NA
cdr3_aa: CASSLLGGNTGELFF
cdr3_nt: TGTGCCAGCAGCCTATTAGGGGGGAACACCGGGGAGCTGTTTTTT

v_call: TRBV6-1
d_call: TRBD2
j_call: TRBJ2-7
clone_size: NA
cdr3_aa: CASSVTSGGQLLSYEQYF
cdr3_nt: TGTGCCAGCAGTGTGACTAGCGGGGGCCAGCTTCTCTCCTACGAGCAGTACTTC

v_call: TRBV7-8
d_call: NA
j_call: TRBJ2-5
clone_size: NA
cdr3_aa: CASSLYRGSWDLRETQYF
cdr3_nt: TGTGCCAGCAGCCTATATAGGGGTTCGTGGGACCTCCGCGAGACCCAGTACTTC

v_call: TRBV9
d_call: NA
j_call: TRBJ2-5
clone_size: NA
cdr3_aa: CASSPGTPQETQYF
cdr3_nt: TGTGCCAGCAGCCCCGGGACACCTCAAGAGACCCAGTACTTC

v_call: TRBV6-7
d_call: NA
j_call: TRBJ2-3
clone_size: NA
cdr3_aa: CASSYSRQPIRPSTDTQYF
cdr3_nt: TGTGCCAGCAGTTACTCTAGGCAACCGATCCGTCCTAGCACAGATACGCAGTATTTT

v_call: TRBV2
d_call: NA
j_call: TRBJ2-6
clone_size: NA
cdr3_aa: CASILAGANVLTF
cdr3_nt: TGTGCCAGCATTCTAGCTGGGGCCAACGTCCTGACTTTC

v_call: TRBV6-5
d_call: NA
j_call: TRBJ1-3
clone_size: NA
cdr3_aa: CASTGLAGNTIYF
cdr3_nt: TGTGCCAGTACAGGGCTGGCCGGAAACACCATATATTTT

v_call: TRBV5-6
d_call: NA
j_call: TRBJ1-2
clone_size: NA
cdr3_aa: CASSLEAGNYGYTF
cdr3_nt: TGTGCCAGCAGCTTGGAGGCGGGGAACTATGGCTACACCTTC

v_call: TRBV6-1
d_call: TRBD1
j_call: TRBJ1-4
clone_size: NA
cdr3_aa: CASSGTGDEKLFF
cdr3_nt: TGTGCCAGCAGCGGGACAGGGGATGAAAAACTGTTTTTT

v_call: TRBV6-1
d_call: NA
j_call: TRBJ2-7
clone_size: NA
cdr3_aa: CASSSTHRGAYEQYF
cdr3_nt: TGTGCCAGCAGCTCTACGCATAGGGGTGCCTACGAGCAGTACTTC